This T cell receptor (beta chain) was sequenced during a study of blood T cells in healthy people across ages. Concerning this clonotype itself: Its antigen is currently unknown.

Isolation per sample recovered at least 7 million PBMCs. The amount of total RNA extracted per sample was at least 5.5 micrograms. Study-wide results and caveats: The unsorted PBMCs prevented any conclusive comparison of naive versus antigen-experienced cells. A roughly linear age-dependent decrease characterized TCR beta diversity per million T cells.

Through a sample-barcoded 5' primer and a J-beta primer mix, a second PCR was run for 7 to 11 cycles. TCRdb processed the 5' RACE reads anew with MiXCR; each CDR3 protein has one entry. The data contain about 900,000 distinct CDR3 sequences, 60% to 80% of them singletons. With V trimmed by 10 bases and J by 6 bases, 12 bases remained unmatched. Germline CDR1 reads ENHRY; CDR2 reads SYGVKD. The CDR3 is 14 residues long. V and J are TRBV10-3 and TRBJ2-3; TRBD2 matches at 8 bases. The sequence came from a man under 40 in good health. The sample consisted of blood. CDR3 sequence: CASQSGGARDTQYF. In DNA, the CDR3 is TGTGCCAGTCAGTCCGGGGGGGCCAGGGATACGCAGTATTTT.